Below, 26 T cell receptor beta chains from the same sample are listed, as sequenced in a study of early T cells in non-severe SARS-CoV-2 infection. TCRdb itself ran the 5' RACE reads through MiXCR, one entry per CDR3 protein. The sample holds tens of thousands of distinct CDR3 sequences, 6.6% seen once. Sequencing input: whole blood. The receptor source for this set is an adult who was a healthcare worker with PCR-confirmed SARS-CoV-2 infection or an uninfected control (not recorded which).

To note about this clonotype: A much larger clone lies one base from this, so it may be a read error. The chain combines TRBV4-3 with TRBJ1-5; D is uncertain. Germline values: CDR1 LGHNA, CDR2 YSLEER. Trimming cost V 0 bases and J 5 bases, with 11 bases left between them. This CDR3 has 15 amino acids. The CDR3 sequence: CASSQDLNFDQPQHF. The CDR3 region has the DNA TGCGCCAGCAGCCAAGATCTAAATTTCGATCAGCCCCAGCATTTT.

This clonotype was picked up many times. This chain's CDR3 is CAISERPTSGELFF. CDR3 in DNA: TGTGCCATCAGTGAAAGACCCACTAGCGGGGAGCTGTTTTTT. The rearrangement links TRBV10-3 to TRBJ2-2, with D perhaps TRBD2 (5 bases). The CDR3 sequence is 14 residues long. Trimming removed 3 bases from V and 7 bases from J, with 12 bases in between. Looked up from germline, CDR1 is ENHRY and CDR2 is SYGVKD.

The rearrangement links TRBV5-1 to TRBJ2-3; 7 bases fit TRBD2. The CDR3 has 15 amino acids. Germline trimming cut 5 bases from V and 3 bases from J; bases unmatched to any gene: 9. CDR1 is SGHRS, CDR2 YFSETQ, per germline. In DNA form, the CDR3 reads TGCGCCAGCAGTTACCGGACCGGGGGGACAGATACGCAGTATTTT. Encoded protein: CASSYRTGGTDTQYF. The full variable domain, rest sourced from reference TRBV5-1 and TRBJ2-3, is KAGVTQTPRYLIKTRGQQVTLSCSPISGHRSVSWYQQTPGQGLQFLFEYFSETQRNKGNFPGRFSGRQFSNSRSEMNVSTLELGDSALYLCASSYRTGGTDTQYFGPGTRLTVL.

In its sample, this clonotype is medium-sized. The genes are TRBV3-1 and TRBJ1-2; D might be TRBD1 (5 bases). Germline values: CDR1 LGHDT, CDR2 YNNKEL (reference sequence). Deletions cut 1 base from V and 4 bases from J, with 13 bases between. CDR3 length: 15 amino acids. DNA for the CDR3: TGTGCCAGCAGCCAAGGCGGGGGAAGGGCCTATGGCTACACCTTC. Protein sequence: CASSQGGGRAYGYTF.

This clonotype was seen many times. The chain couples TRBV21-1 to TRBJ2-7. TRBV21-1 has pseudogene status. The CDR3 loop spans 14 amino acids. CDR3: CASSSSIGTYEQYF. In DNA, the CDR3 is TGTGCCAGCAGCTCGTCCATAGGCACCTACGAGCAGTACTTC.

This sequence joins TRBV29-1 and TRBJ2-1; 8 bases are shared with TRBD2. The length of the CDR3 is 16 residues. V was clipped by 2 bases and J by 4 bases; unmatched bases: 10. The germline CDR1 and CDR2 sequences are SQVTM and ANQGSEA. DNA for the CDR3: TGCAGCGTTGAACCAGCGGGAGAGGGGGTATACAATGAGCAGTTCTTC. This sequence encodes CSVEPAGEGVYNEQFF.

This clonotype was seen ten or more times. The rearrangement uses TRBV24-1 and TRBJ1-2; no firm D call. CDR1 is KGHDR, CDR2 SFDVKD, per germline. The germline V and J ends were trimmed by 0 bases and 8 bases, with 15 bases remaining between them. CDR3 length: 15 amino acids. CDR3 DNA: TGTGCCACCAGTGATTTGAGGCAGAGTATGGTAGGCTACACCTTC. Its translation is CATSDLRQSMVGYTF.

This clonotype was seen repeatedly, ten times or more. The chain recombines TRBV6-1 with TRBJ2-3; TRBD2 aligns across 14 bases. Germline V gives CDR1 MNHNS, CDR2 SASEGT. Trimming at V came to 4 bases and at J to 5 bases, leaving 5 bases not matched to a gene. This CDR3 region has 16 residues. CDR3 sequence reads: CASSAGLAGVGDTQYF. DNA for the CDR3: TGTGCCAGCAGTGCGGGACTAGCGGGAGTTGGAGATACGCAGTATTTT.

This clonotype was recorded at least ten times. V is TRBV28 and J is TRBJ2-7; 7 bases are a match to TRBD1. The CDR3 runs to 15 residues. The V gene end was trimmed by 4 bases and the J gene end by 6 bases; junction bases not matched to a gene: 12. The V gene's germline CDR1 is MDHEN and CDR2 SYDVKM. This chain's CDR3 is CASSSGQATLSEQYF. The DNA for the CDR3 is TGTGCCAGCAGTTCTGGACAGGCTACCTTATCCGAGCAGTACTTC.

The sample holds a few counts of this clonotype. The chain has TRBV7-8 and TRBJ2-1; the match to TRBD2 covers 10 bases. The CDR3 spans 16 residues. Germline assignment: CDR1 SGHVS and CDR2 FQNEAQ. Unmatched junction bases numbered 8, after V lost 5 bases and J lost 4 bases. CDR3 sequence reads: CASSPLGLAVYNEQFF. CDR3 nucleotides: TGTGCCAGCAGCCCGCTTGGACTAGCGGTATACAATGAGCAGTTCTTC.

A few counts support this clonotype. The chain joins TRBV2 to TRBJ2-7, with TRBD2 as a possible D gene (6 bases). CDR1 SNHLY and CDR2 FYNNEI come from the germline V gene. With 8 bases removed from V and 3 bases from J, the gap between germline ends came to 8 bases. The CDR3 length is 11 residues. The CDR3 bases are TGTGCCAGCGTGGAGGGCTACGAGCAGTACTTC. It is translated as CASVEGYEQYF.

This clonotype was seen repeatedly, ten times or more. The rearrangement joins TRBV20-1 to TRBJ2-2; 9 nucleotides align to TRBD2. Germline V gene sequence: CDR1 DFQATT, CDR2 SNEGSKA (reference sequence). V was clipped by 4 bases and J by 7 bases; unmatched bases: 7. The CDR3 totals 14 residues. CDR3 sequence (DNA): TGCAGTGCTAATCCGCGGGAGGGAATCGGGGAGCTGTTTTTT. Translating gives CSANPREGIGELFF.

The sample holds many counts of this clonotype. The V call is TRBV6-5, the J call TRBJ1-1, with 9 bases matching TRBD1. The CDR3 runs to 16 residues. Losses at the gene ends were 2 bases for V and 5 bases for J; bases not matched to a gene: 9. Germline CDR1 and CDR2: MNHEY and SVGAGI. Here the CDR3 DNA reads TGTGCCAGCAGTTACCTTGGGACAGGGAGGAGGACTGAAGCTTTCTTT. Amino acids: CASSYLGTGRRTEAFF.

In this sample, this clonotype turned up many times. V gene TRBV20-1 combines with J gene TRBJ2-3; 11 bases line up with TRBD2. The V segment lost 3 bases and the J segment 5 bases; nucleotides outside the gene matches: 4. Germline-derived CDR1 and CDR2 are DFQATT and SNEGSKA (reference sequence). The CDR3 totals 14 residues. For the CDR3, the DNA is TGCAGTGCTAGTAAAGGACTAGCGGGAGATACGCAGTATTTT. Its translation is CSASKGLAGDTQYF.

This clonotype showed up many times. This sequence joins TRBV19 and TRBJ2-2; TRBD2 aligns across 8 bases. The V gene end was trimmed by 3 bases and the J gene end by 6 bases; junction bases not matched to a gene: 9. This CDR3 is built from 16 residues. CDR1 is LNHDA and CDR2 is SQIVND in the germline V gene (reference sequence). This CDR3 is CASSILATGGAGELFF. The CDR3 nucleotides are TGTGCCAGTAGTATTCTGGCCACGGGGGGGGCCGGGGAGCTGTTTTTT.

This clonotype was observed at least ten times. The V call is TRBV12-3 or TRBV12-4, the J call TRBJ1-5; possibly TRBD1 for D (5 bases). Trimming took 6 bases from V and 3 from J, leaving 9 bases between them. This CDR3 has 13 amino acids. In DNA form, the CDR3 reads TGTGCCAGCAGCTCGACAGACAATCAGCCCCAGCATTTT. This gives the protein CASSSTDNQPQHF.

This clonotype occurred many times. CDR3 DNA sequence: TGTGCCAGCAGCGTAGGGAGGCTAGCGGGGACCGGGGAGCTGTTTTTT. Residues: CASSVGRLAGTGELFF. V usage is TRBV9 and J usage is TRBJ2-2; 9 nucleotides line up with TRBD2. V was pared by 0 bases and J by 5 bases, with 5 bases of the junction left unmatched. This CDR3 region has 16 residues. Germline CDR1 and CDR2: SGDLS and YYNGEE.

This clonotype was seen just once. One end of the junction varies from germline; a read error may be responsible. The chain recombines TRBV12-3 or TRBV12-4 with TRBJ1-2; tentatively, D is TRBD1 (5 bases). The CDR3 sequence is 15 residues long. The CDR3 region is CTSSLVAGSYYGYTF. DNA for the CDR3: TGTACCAGCAGTTTAGTGGCAGGGAGCTACTATGGCTACACCTTC.

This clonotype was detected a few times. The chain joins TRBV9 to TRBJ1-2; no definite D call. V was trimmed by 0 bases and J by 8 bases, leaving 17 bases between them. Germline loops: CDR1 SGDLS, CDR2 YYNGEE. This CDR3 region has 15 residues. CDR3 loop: CASSVAGQEGHGYTF. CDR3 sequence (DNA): TGTGCCAGCAGCGTAGCTGGGCAGGAAGGGCACGGCTACACCTTC.

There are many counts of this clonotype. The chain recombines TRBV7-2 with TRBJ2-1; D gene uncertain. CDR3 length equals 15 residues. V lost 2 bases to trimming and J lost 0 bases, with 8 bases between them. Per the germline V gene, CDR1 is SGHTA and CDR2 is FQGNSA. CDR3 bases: TGTGCCAGCAGCTTATCGTGGGGCTCCTACAATGAGCAGTTCTTC. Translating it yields CASSLSWGSYNEQFF.

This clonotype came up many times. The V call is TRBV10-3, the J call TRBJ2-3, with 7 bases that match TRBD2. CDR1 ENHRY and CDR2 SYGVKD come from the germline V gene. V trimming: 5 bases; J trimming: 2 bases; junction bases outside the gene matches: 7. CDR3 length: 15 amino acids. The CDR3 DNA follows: TGTGCCATCAGTCCCCTAGCGGAGTCCACAGATACGCAGTATTTT. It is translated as CAISPLAESTDTQYF.

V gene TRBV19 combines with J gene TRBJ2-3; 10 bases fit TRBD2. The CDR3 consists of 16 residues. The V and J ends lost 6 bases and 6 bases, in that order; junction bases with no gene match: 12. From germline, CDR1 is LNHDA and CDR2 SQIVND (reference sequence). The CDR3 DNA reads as TGTGCCAGTAGCTTCACTAGCGGGAATGCAGAGGATACGCAGTATTTT. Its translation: CASSFTSGNAEDTQYF.

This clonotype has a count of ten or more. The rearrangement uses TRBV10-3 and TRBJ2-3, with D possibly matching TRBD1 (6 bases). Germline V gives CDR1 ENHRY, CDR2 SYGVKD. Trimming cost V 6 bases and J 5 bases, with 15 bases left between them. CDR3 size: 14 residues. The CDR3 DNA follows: TGTGCCATCAGACAGGGAGTGTGGGGAGATACGCAGTATTTT. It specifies CAIRQGVWGDTQYF.

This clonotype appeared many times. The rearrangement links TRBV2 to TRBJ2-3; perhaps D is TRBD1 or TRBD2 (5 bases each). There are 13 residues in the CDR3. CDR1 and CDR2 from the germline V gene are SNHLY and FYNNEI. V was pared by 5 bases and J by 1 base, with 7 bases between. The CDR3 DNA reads TGTGCCAGCAGTCAGGGACGCACAGATACGCAGTATTTT. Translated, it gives CASSQGRTDTQYF. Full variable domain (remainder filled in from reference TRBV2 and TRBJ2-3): EPEVTQTPSHQVTQMGQEVILRCVPISNHLYFYWYRQILGQKVEFLVSFYNNEISEKSEIFDDQFSVERPDGSNFTLKIRSTKLEDSAMYFCASSQGRTDTQYFGPGTRLTVL.

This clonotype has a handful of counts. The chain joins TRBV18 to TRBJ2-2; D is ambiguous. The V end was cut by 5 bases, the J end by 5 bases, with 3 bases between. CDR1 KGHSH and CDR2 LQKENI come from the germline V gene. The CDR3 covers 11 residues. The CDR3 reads CASSVTGELFF. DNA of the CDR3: TGTGCCAGCTCAGTAACCGGGGAGCTGTTTTTT.

The CDR3 here is CASSPYRGDTIYF. CDR3 sequence (DNA): TGTGCCAGCAGCCCCTACCGCGGGGACACCATATATTTT. The V and J genes are TRBV9 and TRBJ1-3; D unresolved. The CDR3 is 13 residues long. V lost 4 bases and J lost 8, with 13 bases in between. Germline V CDR1 and CDR2: SGDLS, YYNGEE.